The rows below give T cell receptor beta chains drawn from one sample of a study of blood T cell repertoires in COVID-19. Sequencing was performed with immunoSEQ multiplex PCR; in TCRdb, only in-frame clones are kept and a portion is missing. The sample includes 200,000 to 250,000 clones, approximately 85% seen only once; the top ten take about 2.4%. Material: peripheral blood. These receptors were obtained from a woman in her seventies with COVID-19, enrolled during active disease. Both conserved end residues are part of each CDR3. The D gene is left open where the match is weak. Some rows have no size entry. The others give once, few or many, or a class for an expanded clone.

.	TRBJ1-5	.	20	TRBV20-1	TGCAGTGCTAGTCGCGGCCCTGGCCTTTTAGGGAGGCGTAGCAATCAGCCCCAGCATTTT	CSASRGPGLLGRRSNQPQHF
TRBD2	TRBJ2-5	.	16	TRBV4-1	TGCGCCAGCAGCCCGAAGGGACTAGCGGGAGGAGAGACCCAGTACTTC	CASSPKGLAGGETQYF
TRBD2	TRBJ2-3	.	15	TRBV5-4	TGTGCCAGCAGCTTACTAGCGGGAGGGTTGGATACGCAGTATTTT	CASSLLAGGLDTQYF
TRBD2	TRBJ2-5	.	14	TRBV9	TGTGCCAGCAGCGCACCCGGGGGGATCAAGACCCAGTACTTC	CASSAPGGIKTQYF
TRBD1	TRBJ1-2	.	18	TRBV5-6	TGTGCCAGCAGCTTCTACCGGGACAGGGATCGGCGAAACTATGGCTACACCTTC	CASSFYRDRDRRNYGYTF
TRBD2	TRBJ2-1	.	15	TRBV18	TGTGCCAGCTCACCCGAACTAGCGGGTATGAATGAGCAGTTCTTC	CASSPELAGMNEQFF
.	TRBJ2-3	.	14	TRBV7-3	TGTGCCAGCAGCGAGACGGATAGGGGAGATACGCAGTATTTT	CASSETDRGDTQYF
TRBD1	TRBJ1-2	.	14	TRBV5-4	TGTGCCAGCAGCTTGAACAGGGGAGGCAATGGCTACACCTTC	CASSLNRGGNGYTF
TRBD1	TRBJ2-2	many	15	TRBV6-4	TGTGCCAGCAGTGACGGACAGGGGAACACCGGGGAGCTGTTTTTT	CASSDGQGNTGELFF
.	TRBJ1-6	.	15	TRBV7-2	TGTGCCAGCAGCATCCAGGGTATCTATAATTCACCCCTCCACTTT	CASSIQGIYNSPLHF
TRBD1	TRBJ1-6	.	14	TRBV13	TGTGCCAGCAGCCGGGACAGGTTCGGTTCACCCCTCCACTTT	CASSRDRFGSPLHF
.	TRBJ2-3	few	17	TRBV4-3	TGCGCCAGCAGCCAAGATGCTCAGAACAGGCACACAGATACGCAGTATTTT	CASSQDAQNRHTDTQYF
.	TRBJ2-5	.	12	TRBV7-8	TGTGCCAGCAGCTTCCCAGGGGAGACCCAGTACTTC	CASSFPGETQYF
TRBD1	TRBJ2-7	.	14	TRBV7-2	TGTGCCAGCAGCTTAGAGACAGGGGGTAACGAGCAGTACTTC	CASSLETGGNEQYF
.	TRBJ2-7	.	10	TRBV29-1	TGCAGCGTTTCGGCGGGTGAGCAGTACTTC	CSVSAGEQYF
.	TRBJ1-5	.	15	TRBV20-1	TGCAGTGCTAGTTATAGGGGGTTGGGCAATCAGCCCCAGCATTTT	CSASYRGLGNQPQHF
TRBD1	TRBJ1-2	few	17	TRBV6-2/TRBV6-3	TGTGCCAGCAGTTACGGGGCCATCGGGACAGTGAACTATGGCTACACCTTC	CASSYGAIGTVNYGYTF
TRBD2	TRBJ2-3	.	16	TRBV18	TGTGCCAGCTCGTCGACTAGCGGGAGTATGACAGATACGCAGTATTTT	CASSSTSGSMTDTQYF
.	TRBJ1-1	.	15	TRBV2	TGTGCCAGCAGTGCCCGTACCGGGAGATACACTGAAGCTTTCTTT	CASSARTGRYTEAFF
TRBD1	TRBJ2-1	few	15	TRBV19	TGTGCCAGTAGTTCAACAGGGGTGGTATACAATGAGCAGTTCTTC	CASSSTGVVYNEQFF
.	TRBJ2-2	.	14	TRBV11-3	TGTGCCAGCAGCCTAATCAGGGAAGGCGGGGAGCTGTTTTTT	CASSLIREGGELFF
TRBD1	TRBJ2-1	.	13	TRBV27	TGTGCCAGCAGCCGGACAGGGTCCAATGAGCAGTTCTTC	CASSRTGSNEQFF
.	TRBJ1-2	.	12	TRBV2	TGTGCCAGCAGTGATGAGACGAGGGGCTACACCTTC	CASSDETRGYTF
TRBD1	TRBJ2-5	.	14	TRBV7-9	TGTGCCAGCAGCTCGGGACAGCCCCAAGAGACCCAGTACTTC	CASSSGQPQETQYF
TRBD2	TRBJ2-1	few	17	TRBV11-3	TGTGCCAGCAGCCTCGGCGGACTAGCGGGGGGGTACAATGAGCAGTTCTTC	CASSLGGLAGGYNEQFF
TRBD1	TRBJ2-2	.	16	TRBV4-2	TGTGCCAGCAGCCATAGGGACAGCAGACGGCCCGGGGAGCTGTTTTTT	CASSHRDSRRPGELFF
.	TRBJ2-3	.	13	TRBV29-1	TGCAGCGTTTTGGACAGCTCTGGGGGTTATGAGTATTTT	CSVLDSSGGYEYF
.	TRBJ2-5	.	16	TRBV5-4	TGTGCCAGCAGCACGAGCTCAGCTAGTCTTAAAGAGACCCAGTACTTC	CASSTSSASLKETQYF
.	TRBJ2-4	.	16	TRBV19	TGTGCCAGTAGTATAGGCGGGTCACTAGCCAAAAACATTCAGTACTTC	CASSIGGSLAKNIQYF
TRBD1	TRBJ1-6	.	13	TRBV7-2	TGTGCCAGCAGCATCGACAGGGCCTCACCCCTCCACTTT	CASSIDRASPLHF
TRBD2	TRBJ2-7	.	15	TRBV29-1	TGCAGCGTTGCGGGGGGGGCGAGAAAGTCCTACGAGCAGTACTTC	CSVAGGARKSYEQYF
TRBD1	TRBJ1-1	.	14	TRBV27	TGTGCCAGCAGTTCGGCAGGGGGTGGTACTGAAGCTTTCTTT	CASSSAGGGTEAFF
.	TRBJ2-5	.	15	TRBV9	TGTGCCAGCAGCGTAGGGATTGACTTGGCAGAGACCCAGTACTTC	CASSVGIDLAETQYF
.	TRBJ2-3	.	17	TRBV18	TGTGCCAGCTCACCCTTTCCCGGATCGGGTAGCACAGATACGCAGTATTTT	CASSPFPGSGSTDTQYF
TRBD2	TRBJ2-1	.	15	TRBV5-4	TGTGCCAGCAGTTTGGGGACTAGCGGGATAAATGAGCAGTTCTTC	CASSLGTSGINEQFF
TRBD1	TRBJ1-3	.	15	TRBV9	TGTGCCAGCAGCGTTGGACAGGGGGATGGAAACACCATATATTTT	CASSVGQGDGNTIYF
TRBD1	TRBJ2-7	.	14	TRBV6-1	TGTGCCAGCATTATTGGGACAGGTTCCTACGAGCAGTACTTC	CASIIGTGSYEQYF
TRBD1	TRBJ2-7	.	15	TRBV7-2	TGTGCCAGCAGCTTAGGGGGACAGAGCTCCTACGAGCAGTACTTC	CASSLGGQSSYEQYF
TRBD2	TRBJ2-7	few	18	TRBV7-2	TGTGCCAGCAGCTTAAGAGACTCTCCTAGCGGGGGGGGATACGAGCAGTACTTC	CASSLRDSPSGGGYEQYF
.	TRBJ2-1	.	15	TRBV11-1	TGTGCCAGCCGAACAACGGGTTCGTCCTACAATGAGCAGTTCTTC	CASRTTGSSYNEQFF
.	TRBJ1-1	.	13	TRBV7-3	TGTGCCAGCAGCCAGGGGAGAAACACTGAAGCTTTCTTT	CASSQGRNTEAFF
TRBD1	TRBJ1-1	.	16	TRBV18	TGTGCCAGCTCACCGATTAATAGGGACAGCCACACTGAAGCTTTCTTT	CASSPINRDSHTEAFF
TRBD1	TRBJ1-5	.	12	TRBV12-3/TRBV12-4	TGTGCCAGCAGCTCGGACAGGCAGCCCCAGCATTTT	CASSSDRQPQHF
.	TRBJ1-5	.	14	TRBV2	TGTGCCAGCACTGAGATATCGGGCAATCAGCCCCAGCATTTT	CASTEISGNQPQHF
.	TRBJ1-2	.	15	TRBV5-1	TGCGCCAGCAGCTTGACAGTTAGTCCTAACTATGGCTACACCTTC	CASSLTVSPNYGYTF
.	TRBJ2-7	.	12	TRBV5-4	TGTGCCAGCTCCATTTCCCCCTACGAGCAGTACTTC	CASSISPYEQYF
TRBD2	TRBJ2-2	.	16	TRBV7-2	TGTGCCAGCAGCTTACGTAGACTAGCGGACACCGGGGAGCTGTTTTTT	CASSLRRLADTGELFF
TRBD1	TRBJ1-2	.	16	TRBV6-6	TGTGCCAGCAGTTCCGGGGACAGCGGCCTCCTCTATGGCTACACCTTC	CASSSGDSGLLYGYTF